The T cell receptor (beta chain) under discussion was sequenced for a study of T cells and Merkel cell carcinoma outcomes. TCRdb's copy holds only in-frame clones and misses some; the assay was immunoSEQ multiplex PCR. The sample records some 510 clones, approximately 91% being singletons. Germline V gene sequence: CDR1 DFQATT, CDR2 SNEGSKA (reference sequence). The germline V and J ends were trimmed by 4 bases and 2 bases, with 6 bases remaining between them. The CDR3 totals 11 residues. What was sequenced was tumor tissue from Merkel cell carcinoma. This receptor was obtained from a human donor with Merkel cell carcinoma. The chain combines TRBV20-1 with TRBJ2-7; no firm D call. The CDR3 DNA sequence: TGCAGTGCTACCTCAACCTACGAGCAGTACGTC. This sequence encodes CSATSTYEQYV.